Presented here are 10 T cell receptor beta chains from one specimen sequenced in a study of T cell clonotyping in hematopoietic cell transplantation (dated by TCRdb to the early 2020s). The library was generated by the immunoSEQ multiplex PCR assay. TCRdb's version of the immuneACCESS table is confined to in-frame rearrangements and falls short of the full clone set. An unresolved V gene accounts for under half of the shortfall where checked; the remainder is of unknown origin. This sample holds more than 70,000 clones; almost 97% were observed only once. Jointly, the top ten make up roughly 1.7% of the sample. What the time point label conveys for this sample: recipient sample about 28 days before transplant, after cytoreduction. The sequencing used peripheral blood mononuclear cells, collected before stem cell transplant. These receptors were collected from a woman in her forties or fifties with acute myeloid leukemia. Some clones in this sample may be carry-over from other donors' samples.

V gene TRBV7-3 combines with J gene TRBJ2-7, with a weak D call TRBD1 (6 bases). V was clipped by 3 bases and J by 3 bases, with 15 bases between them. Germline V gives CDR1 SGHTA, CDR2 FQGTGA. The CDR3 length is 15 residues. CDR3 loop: CASSFSQGPDYEQYF. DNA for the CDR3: TGTGCCAGCAGCTTCAGCCAGGGGCCCGACTACGAGCAGTACTTC.

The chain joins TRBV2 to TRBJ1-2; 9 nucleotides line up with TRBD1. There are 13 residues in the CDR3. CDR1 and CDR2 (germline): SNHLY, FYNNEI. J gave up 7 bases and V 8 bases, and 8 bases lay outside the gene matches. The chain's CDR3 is CASGDRAEGGYTF. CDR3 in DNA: TGTGCCAGCGGGGACAGGGCTGAGGGTGGCTACACCTTC.

The CDR3, as DNA: TGCAGCGTACTCGGACAGGGGCACGAGCAGTACTTC. Its protein product is CSVLGQGHEQYF. The chain couples TRBV29-1 to TRBJ2-7; 9 nucleotides line up with TRBD1. The CDR3 has 12 amino acids. Germline trimming cut 6 bases from V and 5 bases from J; bases unmatched to any gene: 5. CDR1 and CDR2 (germline): SQVTM, ANQGSEA.

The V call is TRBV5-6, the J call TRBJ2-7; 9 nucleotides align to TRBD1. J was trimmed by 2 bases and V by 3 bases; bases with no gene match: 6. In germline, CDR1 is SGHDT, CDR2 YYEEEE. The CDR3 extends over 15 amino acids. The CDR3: CASSSPGQGTYEQYF. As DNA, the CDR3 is TGTGCCAGCAGCTCCCCTGGACAGGGGACCTACGAGCAGTACTTC.

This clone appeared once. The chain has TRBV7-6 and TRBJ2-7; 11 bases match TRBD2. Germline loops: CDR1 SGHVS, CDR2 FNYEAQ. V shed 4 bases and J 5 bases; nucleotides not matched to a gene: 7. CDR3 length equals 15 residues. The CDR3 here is CASSSYSGRVDEQYF. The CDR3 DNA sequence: TGTGCCAGCAGCTCCTATAGCGGGAGGGTTGACGAGCAGTACTTC.

The CDR3 sequence is CASSTLPGLGYEQYF. The CDR3 nucleotides read TGTGCCAGCAGCACCCTTCCAGGGTTAGGGTACGAGCAGTACTTC. This rearrangement joins TRBV28 to TRBJ2-7; weak D call: TRBD1 (5 bases). Per the germline V gene, CDR1 is MDHEN and CDR2 is SYDVKM. The CDR3 has 15 residues. The germline V and J ends were trimmed by 6 bases and 4 bases, with 19 bases remaining between them.

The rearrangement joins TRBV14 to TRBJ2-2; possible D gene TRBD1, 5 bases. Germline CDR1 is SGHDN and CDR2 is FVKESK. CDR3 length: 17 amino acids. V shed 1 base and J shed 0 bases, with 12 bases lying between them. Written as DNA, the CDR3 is TGTGCCAGCAGCCAAGTTAGGGGTCCCGCGAACACCGGGGAGCTGTTTTTT. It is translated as CASSQVRGPANTGELFF.

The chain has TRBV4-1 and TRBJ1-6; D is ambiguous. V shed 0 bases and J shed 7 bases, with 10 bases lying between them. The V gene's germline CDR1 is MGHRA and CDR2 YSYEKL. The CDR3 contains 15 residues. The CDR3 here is CASSQERGGNSPLHF. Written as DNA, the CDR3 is TGCGCCAGCAGCCAAGAAAGAGGTGGGAATTCACCCCTCCACTTT.

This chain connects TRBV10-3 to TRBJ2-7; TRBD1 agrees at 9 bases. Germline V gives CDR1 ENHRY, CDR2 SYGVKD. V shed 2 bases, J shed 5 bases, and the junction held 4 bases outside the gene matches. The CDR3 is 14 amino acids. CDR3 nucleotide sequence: TGTGCCATCAGTGAGACAGGGGGCTCACACGAGCAGTACTTC. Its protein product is CAISETGGSHEQYF.

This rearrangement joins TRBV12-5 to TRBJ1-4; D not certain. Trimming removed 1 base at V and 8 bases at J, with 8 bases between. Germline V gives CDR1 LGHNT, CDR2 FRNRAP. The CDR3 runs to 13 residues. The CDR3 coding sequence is TGTGCTAGTGGTTTGGCCACTTTCGAAAAACTGTTTTTT. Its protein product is CASGLATFEKLFF.